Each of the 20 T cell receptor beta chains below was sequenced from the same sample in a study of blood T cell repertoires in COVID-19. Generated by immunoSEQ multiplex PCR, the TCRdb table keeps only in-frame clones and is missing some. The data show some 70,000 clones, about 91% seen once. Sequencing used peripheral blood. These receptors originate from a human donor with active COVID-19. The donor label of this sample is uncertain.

Written as DNA, the CDR3 is TGTGCCAGCAGTTATTCGCCCCGGGACAGACACAATGAGCAGTTCTTC. It is translated as CASSYSPRDRHNEQFF. The V and J genes are TRBV27 and TRBJ2-1; TRBD1 agrees at 7 bases. The CDR3 is 16 residues long. The J segment lost 5 bases and the V segment lost 4 bases, leaving 11 bases of the junction unmatched. Germline values: CDR1 MNHEY, CDR2 SMNVEV (reference sequence).

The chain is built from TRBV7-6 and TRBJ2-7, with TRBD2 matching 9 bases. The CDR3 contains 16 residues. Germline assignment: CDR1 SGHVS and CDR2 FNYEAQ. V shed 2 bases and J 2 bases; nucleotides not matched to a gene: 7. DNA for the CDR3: TGTGCCAGCAGCTTACCGAAGCGGGAGGTAACCTACGAGCAGTACTTC. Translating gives CASSLPKREVTYEQYF.

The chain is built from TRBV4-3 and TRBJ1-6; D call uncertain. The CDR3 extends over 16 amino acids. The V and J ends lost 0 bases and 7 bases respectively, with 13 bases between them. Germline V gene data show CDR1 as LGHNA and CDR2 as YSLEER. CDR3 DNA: TGCGCCAGCAGCCAAGATCCGGGTTCGTTAAATTCACCCCTCCACTTT. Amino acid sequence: CASSQDPGSLNSPLHF.

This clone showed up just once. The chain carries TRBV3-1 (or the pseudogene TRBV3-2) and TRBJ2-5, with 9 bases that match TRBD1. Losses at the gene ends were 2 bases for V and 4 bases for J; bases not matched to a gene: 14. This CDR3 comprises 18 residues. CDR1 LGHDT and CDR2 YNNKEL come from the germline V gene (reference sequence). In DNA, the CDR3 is TGTGCCAGCAGCCAACCCCTTTCCGGGACAGGGAGGCGAGAGACCCAGTACTTC. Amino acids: CASSQPLSGTGRRETQYF.

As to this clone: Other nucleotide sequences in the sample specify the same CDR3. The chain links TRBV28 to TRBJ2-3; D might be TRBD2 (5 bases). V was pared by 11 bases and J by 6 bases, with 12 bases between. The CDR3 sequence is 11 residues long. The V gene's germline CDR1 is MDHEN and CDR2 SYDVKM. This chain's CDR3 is CASTSGDTQYF. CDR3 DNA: TGTGCCTCGACCTCGGGGGATACGCAGTATTTT.

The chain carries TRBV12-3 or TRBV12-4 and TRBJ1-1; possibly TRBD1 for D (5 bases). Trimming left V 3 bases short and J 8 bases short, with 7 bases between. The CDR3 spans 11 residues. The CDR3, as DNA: TGTGCCAGCAGTTTGTCAGGGGAAGCTTTCTTT. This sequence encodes CASSLSGEAFF.

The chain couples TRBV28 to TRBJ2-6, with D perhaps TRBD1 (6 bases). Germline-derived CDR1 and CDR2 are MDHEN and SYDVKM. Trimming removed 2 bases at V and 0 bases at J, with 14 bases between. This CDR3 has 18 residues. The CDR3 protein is CASSLVQGPRSGANVLTF. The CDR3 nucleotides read TGTGCCAGCAGTTTAGTACAGGGACCACGCTCTGGGGCCAACGTCCTGACTTTC. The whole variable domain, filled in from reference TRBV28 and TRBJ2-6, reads DVKVTQSSRYLVKRTGEKVFLECVQDMDHENMFWYRQDPGLGLRLIYFSYDVKMKEKGDIPEGYSVSREKKERFSLILESASTNQTSMYLCASSLVQGPRSGANVLTFGAGSRLTVL.

The CDR3 coding sequence is TGTGCCAGCAGCGTCGAGGGGGCATTCTACAATGAGCAGTTCTTC. Protein sequence: CASSVEGAFYNEQFF. The V and J genes are TRBV9 and TRBJ2-1; 7 positions match TRBD1. This CDR3 contains 15 residues. V was clipped by 2 bases and J by 3 bases; unmatched bases: 5. Germline V gives CDR1 SGDLS, CDR2 YYNGEE.

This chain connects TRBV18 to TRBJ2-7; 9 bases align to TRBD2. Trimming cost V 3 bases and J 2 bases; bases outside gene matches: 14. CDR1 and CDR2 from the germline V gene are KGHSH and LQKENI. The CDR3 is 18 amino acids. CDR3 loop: CASSPLTPISGSTYEQYF. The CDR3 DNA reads TGTGCCAGCTCACCCTTAACCCCTATTAGCGGGAGCACCTACGAGCAGTACTTC. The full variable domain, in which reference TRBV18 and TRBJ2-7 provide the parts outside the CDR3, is NAGVMQNPRHLVRRRGQEARLRCSPMKGHSHVYWYRQLPEEGLKFMVYLQKENIIDESGMPKERFSAEFPKEGPSILRIQQVVRGDSAAYFCASSPLTPISGSTYEQYFGPGTRLTVT.

The CDR3 spells CASSLGASETQYF. The DNA of the CDR3 is TGTGCCAGCAGTTTAGGGGCGTCAGAGACCCAGTACTTC. The chain carries TRBV28 and TRBJ2-5, with D perhaps matching TRBD1 (5 bases). Looked up from germline, CDR1 is MDHEN and CDR2 is SYDVKM. The CDR3 contains 13 residues. V was cut by 2 bases and J by 4 bases, with 8 bases left in between. Based on the CDR3 plus reference TRBV28 and TRBJ2-5, the full variable domain is DVKVTQSSRYLVKRTGEKVFLECVQDMDHENMFWYRQDPGLGLRLIYFSYDVKMKEKGDIPEGYSVSREKKERFSLILESASTNQTSMYLCASSLGASETQYFGPGTRLLVL.

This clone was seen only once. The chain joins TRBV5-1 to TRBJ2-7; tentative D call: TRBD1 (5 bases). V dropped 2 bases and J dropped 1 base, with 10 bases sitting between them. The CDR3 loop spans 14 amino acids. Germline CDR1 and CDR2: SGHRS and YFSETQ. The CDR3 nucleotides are TGCGCCAGCAGCTTACAGGTGACATCCTACGAGCAGTACTTC. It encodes CASSLQVTSYEQYF.

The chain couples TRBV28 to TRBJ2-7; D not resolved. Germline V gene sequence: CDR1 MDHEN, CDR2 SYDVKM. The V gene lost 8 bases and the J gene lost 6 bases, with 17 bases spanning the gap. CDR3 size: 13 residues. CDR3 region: CASRRRQAGEQYF. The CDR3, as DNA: TGTGCCAGCCGGCGAAGGCAGGCCGGCGAGCAGTACTTC.

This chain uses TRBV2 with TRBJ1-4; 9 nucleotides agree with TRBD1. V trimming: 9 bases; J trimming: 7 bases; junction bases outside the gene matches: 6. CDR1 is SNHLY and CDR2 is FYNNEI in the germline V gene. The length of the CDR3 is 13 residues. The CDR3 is CARGGQGGEKLFF. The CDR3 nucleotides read TGTGCCAGAGGGGGACAGGGAGGTGAAAAACTGTTTTTT.

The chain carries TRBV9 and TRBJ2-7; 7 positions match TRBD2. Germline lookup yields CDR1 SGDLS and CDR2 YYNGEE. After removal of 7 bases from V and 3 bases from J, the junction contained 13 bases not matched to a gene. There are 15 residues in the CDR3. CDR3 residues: CASGGEDSDLYEQYF. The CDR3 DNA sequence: TGTGCCAGCGGGGGGGAGGACTCTGACCTCTACGAGCAGTACTTC.

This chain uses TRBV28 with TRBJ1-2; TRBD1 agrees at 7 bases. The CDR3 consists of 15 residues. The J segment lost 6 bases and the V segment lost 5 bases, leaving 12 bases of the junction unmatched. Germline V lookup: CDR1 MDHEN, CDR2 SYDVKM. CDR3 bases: TGTGCCAGCAGTCCTCCCCTCGGACAGGTCGATGGCTACACCTTC. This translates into CASSPPLGQVDGYTF.

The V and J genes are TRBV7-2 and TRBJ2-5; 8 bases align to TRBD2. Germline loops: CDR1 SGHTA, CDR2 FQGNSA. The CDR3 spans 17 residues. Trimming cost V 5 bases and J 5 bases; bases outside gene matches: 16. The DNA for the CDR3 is TGTGCCAGCAGCCCCCGTGGTAGCGGGAACCTGAGGGAGACCCAGTACTTC. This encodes CASSPRGSGNLRETQYF.

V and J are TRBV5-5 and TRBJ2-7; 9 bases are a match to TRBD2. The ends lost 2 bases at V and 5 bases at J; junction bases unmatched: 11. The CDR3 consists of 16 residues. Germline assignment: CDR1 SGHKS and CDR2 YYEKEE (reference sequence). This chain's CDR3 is CASSFGGIAGVNEQYF. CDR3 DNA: TGTGCCAGCAGCTTTGGAGGGATAGCGGGAGTAAACGAGCAGTACTTC.

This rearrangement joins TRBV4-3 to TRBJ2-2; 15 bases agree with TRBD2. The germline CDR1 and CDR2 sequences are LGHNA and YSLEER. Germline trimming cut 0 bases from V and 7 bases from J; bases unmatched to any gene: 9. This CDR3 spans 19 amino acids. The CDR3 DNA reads TGCGCCAGCAGCCAAGAAGGAGGGGGACTAGCGGGAGGAATCGGGGAGCTGTTTTTT. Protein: CASSQEGGGLAGGIGELFF.

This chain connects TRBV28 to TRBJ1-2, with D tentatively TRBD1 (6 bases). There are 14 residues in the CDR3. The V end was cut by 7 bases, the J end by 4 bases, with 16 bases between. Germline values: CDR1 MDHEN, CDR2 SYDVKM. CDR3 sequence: CASTLLGGGYGYTF. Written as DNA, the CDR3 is TGTGCCAGCACCCTACTGGGAGGGGGCTATGGCTACACCTTC.

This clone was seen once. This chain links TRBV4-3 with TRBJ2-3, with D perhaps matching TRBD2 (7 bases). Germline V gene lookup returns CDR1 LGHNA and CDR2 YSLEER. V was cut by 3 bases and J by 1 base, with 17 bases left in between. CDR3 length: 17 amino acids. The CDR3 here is CASSQGGPPRGTDTQYF. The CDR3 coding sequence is TGCGCCAGCAGCCAGGGGGGGCCCCCAAGAGGCACAGATACGCAGTATTTT.